This section outlines one TCR beta chain sequence together with its context. The antigen is undetermined. The PCR used 60 Vbeta and 13 Jbeta primers. TCRdb keeps only in-frame clones here, not all; method: immunoSEQ multiplex PCR. In the table there are about 240,000 clones, roughly 80% of which are singletons. This sample stems from a study of cytomegalovirus exposure and HLA in healthy donors. Study findings and constraints: A few CMV-associated chains proved CMV antigen-specific in vitro.

Trimming pared 7 bases from V and 4 bases from J, leaving 13 bases between. CDR1 is LNHDA, CDR2 SQIVND, per germline (reference sequence). CDR3 size: 13 residues. Material: PBMCs. The receptor was derived from a woman aged 40 to 50 in good health and CMV-seropositive. This chain joins TRBV19 and TRBJ1-2; D is perhaps TRBD1 (5 bases). In nucleotides, the CDR3 is TGTGCCAGTAATTTACAAAGGGGCTATGGCTACACCTTC. Its protein product is CASNLQRGYGYTF. Based on the CDR3 plus reference TRBV19 and TRBJ1-2, the full variable domain is DGGITQSPKYLFRKEGQNVTLSCEQNLNHDAMYWYRQDPGQGLRLIYYSQIVNDFQKGDIAEGYSVSREKKESFPLTVTSAQKNPTAFYLCASNLQRGYGYTFGSGTRLTVV.